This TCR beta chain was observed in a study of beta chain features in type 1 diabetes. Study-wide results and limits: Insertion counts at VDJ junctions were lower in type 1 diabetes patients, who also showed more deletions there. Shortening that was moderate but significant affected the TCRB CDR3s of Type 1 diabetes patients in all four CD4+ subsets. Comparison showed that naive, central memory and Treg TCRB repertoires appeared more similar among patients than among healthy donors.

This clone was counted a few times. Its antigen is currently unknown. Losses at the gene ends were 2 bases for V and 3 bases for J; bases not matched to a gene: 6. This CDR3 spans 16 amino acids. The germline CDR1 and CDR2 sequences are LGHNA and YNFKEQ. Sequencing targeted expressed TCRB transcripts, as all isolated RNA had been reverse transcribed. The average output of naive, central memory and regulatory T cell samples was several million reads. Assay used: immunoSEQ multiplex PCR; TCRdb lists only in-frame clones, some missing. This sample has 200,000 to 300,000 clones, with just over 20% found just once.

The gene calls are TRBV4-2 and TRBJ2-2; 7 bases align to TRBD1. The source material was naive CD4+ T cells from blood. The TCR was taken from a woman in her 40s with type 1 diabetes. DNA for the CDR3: TGTGCCAGCAGCCAAATGGACAGGATCTACACCGGGGAGCTGTTTTTT. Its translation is CASSQMDRIYTGELFF.